The 4 T cell receptor beta chains given below trace back to one sample, sequenced in a study of T cells in Graves' hyperthyroidism and ophthalmopathy. The CDR3 regions of TCR beta were amplified from RNA transcripts. When the TCR CDR3 underwent first-round RT-PCR, the HTBI primer set was used. TCRdb re-called the multiplex PCR reads with MiXCR, one entry per CDR3 protein. The table shows 690,000 or so distinct CDR3 sequences, with around 20% occurring only once. What was sequenced was blood. The receptors were gathered from a woman in her forties or fifties with Graves' hyperthyroidism that later progressed to Graves' ophthalmopathy.

This clonotype was found a few times. V and J are TRBV19 and TRBJ1-2, with 7 bases aligning to TRBD1. CDR3 length equals 16 residues. J was trimmed by 4 bases and V by 9 bases; bases with no gene match: 17. Germline CDR1 reads LNHDA; CDR2 reads SQIVND (reference sequence). The CDR3 spells CASSTSLAGGLYGYTF. Written as DNA, the CDR3 is TGTGCCAGCTCCACCAGTCTCGCAGGGGGGCTCTATGGCTACACCTTC.

This clonotype was seen at least ten times. The rearrangement links TRBV5-5 to TRBJ1-5, with D possibly matching TRBD1 (6 bases). The CDR3 totals 14 residues. V was pared by 3 bases and J by 6 bases, with 13 bases between. Germline assignment: CDR1 SGHKS and CDR2 YYEKEE (reference sequence). The DNA of the CDR3 is TGTGCCAGCAGCTACTCAGGGGTACTTCAGCCCCAGCATTTT. Amino acids: CASSYSGVLQPQHF.

This clonotype has a count of ten or more. The CDR3 spells CASSPTLLGTEAFF. The CDR3, as DNA: TGTGCCAGCAGCCCTACCCTCCTAGGGACTGAAGCTTTCTTT. This sequence joins TRBV3-1 and TRBJ1-1; D is undetermined. This CDR3 has 14 residues. Germline V gene data show CDR1 as LGHDT and CDR2 as YNNKEL (reference sequence). V dropped 4 bases and J dropped 5 bases, with 14 bases sitting between them.

This clonotype was seen ten or more times. This chain uses TRBV3-1 with TRBJ2-3; 15 bases agree with TRBD2. There are 17 residues in the CDR3. Germline CDR1 is LGHDT and CDR2 is YNNKEL (reference sequence). V lost 4 bases and J lost 1; bases outside the gene matches: 3. In nucleotides, the CDR3 is TGTGCCAGCAGCCCGGGACTAGCGGGGGGTGGCACAGATACGCAGTATTTT. Translated: CASSPGLAGGGTDTQYF.